This T cell receptor (beta chain) was recorded in a study of blood T cell repertoires in COVID-19. Study at large: Sites in the United States, Italy and Spain provided acute and convalescent COVID-19 samples. In each case, the material was cDNA or gDNA derived from T cells, B-cell-depleted T cells, or PBMCs.

Methods used by the authors: Using reference gene primer amplification, nucleated cell counts were estimated. The method was immunoSEQ multiplex PCR; TCRdb's version includes in-frame clones alone and lacks a portion of them. V and J calls and clone size are given by that table; D and trimming were obtained from the DNA. The data contain around 250,000 clones, 86% of them seen just once; the ten biggest clones take up about 12%. Trimming cost V 6 bases and J 2 bases, with 17 bases left between them. The germline CDR1 and CDR2 sequences are MDHEN and SYDVKM. The CDR3 extends over 15 amino acids. The sequence came from an elderly man with acute or convalescent COVID-19. Sequenced material: peripheral blood. V gene TRBV28 combines with J gene TRBJ2-7, with D hard to call. The DNA of the CDR3 is TGTGCCAGCAGCCATAACATAGACTTCACCTACGAGCAGTACTTC. Protein sequence: CASSHNIDFTYEQYF.